A single sample is the source of the 14 T cell receptor beta chains below, sequenced in a study of OX40 agonist ivuxolimab in advanced cancers. The protocol was immunoSEQ multiplex PCR, while the TCRdb copy is restricted to in-frame clones and leaves out a portion. The sample lists over 85,000 clones, approximately 90% occurring once. Sequenced material: CD4+ or CD8+ T cells sorted from blood, taken in a trial of the OX40 agonist ivuxolimab. All receptors derive from an adult with an advanced solid tumor such as melanoma, head and neck, liver or kidney cancer.

The gene calls are TRBV5-4 and TRBJ2-7; no clear D gene. CDR1 is SGHNT, CDR2 YYREEE, per germline (reference sequence). The CDR3 covers 14 residues. The V end was cut by 1 base, the J end by 4 bases, with 12 bases between. CDR3 loop: CASSLPAAKYEQYF. The CDR3 DNA follows: TGTGCCAGCAGCTTGCCCGCAGCCAAGTACGAGCAGTACTTC.

The chain has TRBV7-6 and TRBJ2-1; D unclear. The CDR3 has 11 residues. V was clipped by 3 bases and J by 7 bases, with 4 bases between them. The V gene's germline CDR1 is SGHVS and CDR2 FNYEAQ. The DNA for the CDR3 is TGTGCCAGCAGCTTTAGGAATGAGCAGTTCTTC. This gives the protein CASSFRNEQFF.

The chain links TRBV5-1 to TRBJ1-1, with 7 bases lining up with TRBD1. This CDR3 comprises 15 residues. Germline V gene lookup returns CDR1 SGHRS and CDR2 YFSETQ. With 4 bases clipped from V and 3 bases from J, the junction kept 9 bases outside the gene matches. As DNA, the CDR3 is TGCGCCAGCAGCATCCTCGGGACAGAGCACACTGAAGCTTTCTTT. Its translation is CASSILGTEHTEAFF.

J is TRBJ1-5 and V is TRBV4-2; D gene uncertain. Germline V gene sequence: CDR1 LGHNA, CDR2 YNFKEQ. This CDR3 has 13 residues. With 1 base removed from V and 4 bases from J, the gap between germline ends came to 5 bases. CDR3 nucleotide sequence: TGTGCCAGCAGCCAAGGCACGAATCAGCCCCAGCATTTT. Its protein is CASSQGTNQPQHF.

V and J are TRBV5-1 and TRBJ2-3; D gene ambiguous. CDR3 length: 15 amino acids. Germline loops: CDR1 SGHRS, CDR2 YFSETQ. Trimming took off 0 bases at V and 0 bases at J, with 8 bases between the two ends. The CDR3 sequence is CASSLVGYSTDTQYF. CDR3 nucleotide sequence: TGCGCCAGCAGCTTGGTAGGTTATAGCACAGATACGCAGTATTTT.

The chain uses TRBV29-1 and TRBJ2-3; D could derive from TRBD1 or TRBD2 (5 bases each). The CDR3 totals 11 residues. V lost 6 bases and J lost 6, with 10 bases in between. In germline, CDR1 is SQVTM, CDR2 ANQGSEA. The CDR3 loop is CSVLGADTQYF. CDR3 DNA: TGCAGCGTACTAGGGGCTGATACGCAGTATTTT.

Here the CDR3 reads CASSPQYEGRFDYEQYF. For the CDR3, the DNA is TGCGCCAGCAGCCCCCAGTATGAGGGGAGGTTCGACTACGAGCAGTACTTC. The V and J genes are TRBV5-1 and TRBJ2-7; a weak D match, TRBD2 (6 bases). Trimming shortened V by 4 bases and J by 3 bases, and 23 bases separated the two germline ends. This CDR3 is built from 17 residues. Per germline, CDR1 SGHRS and CDR2 YFSETQ.

The gene calls are TRBV5-1 and TRBJ1-3; perhaps TRBD1 as D (6 bases). The CDR3 loop spans 15 amino acids. The V gene lost 4 bases and the J gene lost 0 bases, with 11 bases spanning the gap. CDR1 is SGHRS and CDR2 is YFSETQ in the germline V gene. The CDR3 nucleotides are TGCGCCAGCAGCACGGAGGGACACTCTGGAAACACCATATATTTT. Its protein is CASSTEGHSGNTIYF.

This chain connects TRBV5-6 to TRBJ2-7; possibly TRBD1 or TRBD2 for D (5 bases each). CDR3 size: 14 residues. Trimming pared 0 bases from V and 12 bases from J, leaving 19 bases between. Germline V CDR1 and CDR2: SGHDT, YYEEEE. The CDR3 nucleotides read TGTGCCAGCAGCTTGGGGAACCCGACAGACGAGGGGTACTTC. Protein sequence: CASSLGNPTDEGYF.

This sequence joins TRBV29-1 and TRBJ2-7, with TRBD1 identical over 7 bases. Germline assignment: CDR1 SQVTM and CDR2 ANQGSEA. This CDR3 comprises 13 residues. Trimming at V came to 7 bases and at J to 4 bases, leaving 10 bases not matched to a gene. CDR3 residues: CSAGRQGTYEQYF. In nucleotides, the CDR3 is TGCAGCGCTGGACGACAGGGAACGTACGAGCAGTACTTC.

A few counts support this clone. The J gene is TRBJ1-1, the V gene TRBV6-1; D is unresolved. The CDR3 consists of 14 residues. V lost 7 bases and J 1 base, leaving 13 bases between the germline ends. Germline V gene lookup returns CDR1 MNHNS and CDR2 SASEGT. CDR3 sequence reads: CASTLVRGNTEAFF. The CDR3 DNA reads TGTGCCAGCACCCTAGTCCGCGGGAACACTGAAGCTTTCTTT.

The chain employs TRBV4-3 and TRBJ2-3; D gene uncertain. V dropped 0 bases and J dropped 6 bases, with 4 bases sitting between them. Germline lookup yields CDR1 LGHNA and CDR2 YSLEER. The CDR3 covers 12 residues. This CDR3 reads CASSQDGDTQYF. The CDR3, as DNA: TGCGCCAGCAGCCAAGATGGGGATACGCAGTATTTT.

The chain combines TRBV28 with TRBJ2-5; D assignment may be TRBD1 or TRBD2 (6 bases each). The CDR3 is 16 amino acids. V was pared by 6 bases and J by 4 bases, with 21 bases between. Germline V gene lookup returns CDR1 MDHEN and CDR2 SYDVKM. The CDR3 region is CASSPSGAGARETQYF. As DNA, the CDR3 is TGTGCCAGCAGCCCCTCGGGAGCAGGGGCGCGAGAGACCCAGTACTTC.

The chain couples TRBV5-4 to TRBJ2-3, with D possibly matching TRBD1 (5 bases). V lost 4 bases and J lost 2, with 17 bases in between. This CDR3 is 16 amino acids long. Germline assignment: CDR1 SGHNT and CDR2 YYREEE (reference sequence). The CDR3 protein is CASSPMQGRTTDTQYF. For the CDR3, the DNA is TGTGCCAGCAGCCCGATGCAGGGCCGAACCACAGATACGCAGTATTTT.